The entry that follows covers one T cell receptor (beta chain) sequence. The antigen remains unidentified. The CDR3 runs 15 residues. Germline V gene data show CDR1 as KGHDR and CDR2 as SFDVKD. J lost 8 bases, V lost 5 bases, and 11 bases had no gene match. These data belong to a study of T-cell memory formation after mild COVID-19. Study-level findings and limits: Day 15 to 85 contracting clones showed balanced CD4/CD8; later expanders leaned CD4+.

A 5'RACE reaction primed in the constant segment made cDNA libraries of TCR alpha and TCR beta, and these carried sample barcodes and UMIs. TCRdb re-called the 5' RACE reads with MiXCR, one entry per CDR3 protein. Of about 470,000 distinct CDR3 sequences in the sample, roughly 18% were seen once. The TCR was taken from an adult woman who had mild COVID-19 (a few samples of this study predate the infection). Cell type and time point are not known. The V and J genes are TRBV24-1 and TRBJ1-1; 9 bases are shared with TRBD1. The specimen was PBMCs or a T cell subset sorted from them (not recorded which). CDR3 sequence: CATSAPDRGVSEAFF. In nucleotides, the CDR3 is TGTGCCACCAGTGCCCCGGACAGGGGCGTCTCCGAAGCTTTCTTT.